One and the same sample provided the 3 T cell receptor beta chains below, sequenced in a study of cytomegalovirus exposure and HLA in healthy donors. PCR employed 60 Vbeta and 13 Jbeta primers. TCRdb's table, derived via immunoSEQ multiplex PCR, lists solely in-frame clones and lacks some. The repertoire holds hundreds of thousands of clones, with around 84% as singletons. The specimen sequenced was PBMCs. The receptors shown here come from a girl aged 2-10 years in good health and CMV-seronegative.

The CDR3 loop reads CASQACEGSRGYTF. The DNA for the CDR3 is TGTGCCAGCCAGGCCTGTGAGGGATCCCGGGGCTACACCTTC. This chain uses TRBV21-1 with TRBJ1-2. TRBV21-1 is a known pseudogene. The CDR3 has 14 residues.

This chain joins TRBV6-6 and TRBJ2-7, with TRBD1 matching 7 bases. This CDR3 region has 13 residues. The V and J ends lost 11 bases and 4 bases, in that order; junction bases with no gene match: 11. Germline CDR1 is MNHNY and CDR2 is SVGAGI (reference sequence). The CDR3 DNA sequence: TGTGCCTCCAGGACGGGACAGTCGTACGAGCAGTACTTC. Its protein product is CASRTGQSYEQYF.

This chain connects TRBV6-1 to TRBJ1-2; 8 nucleotides align to TRBD1. Per germline, CDR1 MNHNS and CDR2 SASEGT. V dropped 8 bases and J dropped 3; count of bases not matched to a gene: 5. The CDR3 totals 13 residues. CDR3 sequence: CASGQGAYYGYTF. DNA for the CDR3: TGTGCCAGCGGGCAGGGGGCATACTATGGCTACACCTTC.